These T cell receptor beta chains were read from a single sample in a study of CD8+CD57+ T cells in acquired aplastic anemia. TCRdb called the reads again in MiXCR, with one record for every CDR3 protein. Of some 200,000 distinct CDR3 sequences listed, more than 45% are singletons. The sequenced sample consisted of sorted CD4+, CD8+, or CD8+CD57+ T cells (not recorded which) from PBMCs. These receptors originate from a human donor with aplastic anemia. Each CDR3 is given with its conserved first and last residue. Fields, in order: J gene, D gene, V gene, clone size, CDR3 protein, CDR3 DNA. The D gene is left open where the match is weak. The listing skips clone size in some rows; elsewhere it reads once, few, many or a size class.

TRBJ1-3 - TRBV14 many CASSGQTGNTIYF TGTGCCAGCAGCGGACAGACGGGAAACACCATATATTTT
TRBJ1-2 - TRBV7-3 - CASSPSYYGYTF TGTGCCAGCAGCCCTAGCTACTATGGCTACACCTTC
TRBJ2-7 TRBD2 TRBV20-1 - CSALAGGLYEQYF TGCAGTGCATTAGCGGGGGGGCTTTACGAGCAGTACTTC
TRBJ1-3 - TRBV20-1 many CSAREGRAAIYF TGCAGTGCTAGAGAGGGCAGGGCGGCCATATATTTT
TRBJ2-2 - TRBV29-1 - CSVEDGGELFF TGCAGCGTTGAAGATGGAGGGGAGCTGTTTTTT
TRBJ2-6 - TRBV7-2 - CASSLAYRDSGANVLTF TGTGCCAGCAGCTTAGCCTACAGGGACTCTGGGGCCAACGTCCTGACTTTC
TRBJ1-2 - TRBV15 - CATRGTTGYTF TGTGCCACCAGAGGGACAACCGGCTACACCTTC
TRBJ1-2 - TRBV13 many CASSLKGDGYTF TGTGCCAGCAGCTTAAAAGGGGATGGCTACACCTTC
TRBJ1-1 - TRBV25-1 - CASSELRGDLNTEAFF TGTGCCAGCAGTGAATTACGGGGGGACCTGAATACTGAAGCTTTCTTT
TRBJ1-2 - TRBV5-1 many CASSTAGDGYTF TGCGCCAGCAGCACGGCAGGCGATGGCTACACCTTC
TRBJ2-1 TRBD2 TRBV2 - CASGAGAKSYNEQFF TGTGCCTCAGGTGCGGGAGCTAAGTCCTACAATGAGCAGTTCTTC
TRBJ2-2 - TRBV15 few CATSRDTGELFF TGTGCCACCAGCAGAGACACCGGGGAGCTGTTTTTT
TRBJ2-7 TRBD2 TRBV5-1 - CASSQRQGGSSYEQYF TGCGCCAGCAGCCAACGGCAGGGCGGGAGCTCCTACGAGCAGTACTTC
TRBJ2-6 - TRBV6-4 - CASKIGSGANVLTF TGTGCCAGCAAGATCGGTTCTGGGGCCAACGTCCTGACTTTC
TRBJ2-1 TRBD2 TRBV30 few CAWAILAELEQFF TGTGCCTGGGCAATACTAGCGGAGCTAGAGCAGTTCTTC
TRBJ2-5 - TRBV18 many CASSPRQVETQYF TGTGCCAGCTCACCACGTCAGGTCGAGACCCAGTACTTC
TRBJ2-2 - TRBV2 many CASSESPARATGELFF TGTGCCAGCAGTGAAAGTCCGGCCAGGGCCACCGGGGAGCTGTTTTTT
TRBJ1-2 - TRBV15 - CATSPGVGVNYGYTF TGTGCCACCAGCCCGGGCGTAGGGGTCAACTATGGCTACACCTTC
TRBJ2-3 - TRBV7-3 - CASSSGGSDTQYF TGTGCCAGCAGCTCGGGGGGCTCAGATACGCAGTATTTT
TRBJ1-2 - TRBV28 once CASSERLIGYGYTF TGTGCCAGCAGTGAGCGACTTATTGGGTACGGCTACACCTTC
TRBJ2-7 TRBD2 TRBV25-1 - CASSEGGWSSYEQYF TGTGCCAGCAGTGAGGGAGGGTGGTCGTCCTACGAGCAGTACTTC